These 27 T cell receptor beta chains originate from one sample sequenced in a study of shared clonotypes between healthy human individuals (dated by TCRdb to the early 2020s). Libraries were built with the immunoSEQ multiplex PCR assay. TCRdb obtained this table from immuneACCESS and retained in-frame rearrangements with V and J assigned. These tables miss some clones; where compared with another copy, unresolved V genes account for less than half of the shortfall, and the remainder is unexplained. The sample includes about 1.5 million clones, with 95% to 99% observed a single time. Jointly, the top ten make up approximately 0.44% of the sample. Sequenced: naive CD4+ T cells sorted from blood. Sample cell subset or site, as interpreted from the label and publication: CD45RA+ positively selected. These receptors were obtained from a man younger than 40 in good health.

This chain joins TRBV5-1 and TRBJ2-2, with D uncertain. Trimming removed 5 bases at V and 0 bases at J, with 8 bases between. Germline V gives CDR1 SGHRS, CDR2 YFSETQ. This CDR3 contains 14 residues. CDR3 nucleotide sequence: TGCGCCAGCAGAGGTAGCCCGAACACCGGGGAGCTGTTTTTT. This translates into CASRGSPNTGELFF.

This clone is a singleton in its sample. V and J are TRBV9 and TRBJ2-1, with 11 bases aligning to TRBD2. Germline lookup yields CDR1 SGDLS and CDR2 YYNGEE. V shed 7 bases and J 9 bases; nucleotides not matched to a gene: 9. The length of the CDR3 is 14 residues. CDR3 protein: CASQLAGGPGEQFF. The CDR3 DNA follows: TGTGCCAGCCAGTTAGCGGGAGGGCCCGGTGAGCAGTTCTTC.

The chain couples TRBV18 to TRBJ2-7; D is uncertain. The CDR3 runs 14 residues. Trimming took 6 bases from V and 2 from J, leaving 14 bases between them. Germline CDR1 is KGHSH and CDR2 is LQKENI. Here the CDR3 DNA reads TGTGCCAGCTCGCCCGCGGAGAGTCCCTACGAGCAGTACTTC. Encoded protein: CASSPAESPYEQYF.

The rearrangement joins TRBV4-3 to TRBJ2-1, with 8 bases matching TRBD2. CDR1 is LGHNA, CDR2 YSLEER, per germline. With 0 bases clipped from V and 4 bases from J, the junction kept 8 bases outside the gene matches. CDR3 size: 17 residues. The CDR3 DNA reads TGCGCCAGCAGCCAAGAGCCCGGGACTAGGCTTTACAATGAGCAGTTCTTC. Protein sequence: CASSQEPGTRLYNEQFF.

As for this clone: The sample has other DNA sequences that encode this CDR3 too. The CDR3 protein is CASSLGLGETQYF. The DNA for the CDR3 is TGTGCCAGCAGCCTAGGACTAGGAGAGACCCAGTACTTC. The chain employs TRBV7-2 and TRBJ2-5, with TRBD2 identical over 7 bases. With 5 bases clipped from V and 4 bases from J, the junction kept 4 bases outside the gene matches. From germline, CDR1 is SGHTA and CDR2 FQGNSA. The CDR3 contains 13 residues.

This clone came up once. V is TRBV5-1 and J is TRBJ2-3, with TRBD2 as a possible D gene (7 bases). CDR1 is SGHRS, CDR2 YFSETQ, per germline. V shed 6 bases and J shed 4 bases, with 12 bases lying between them. The CDR3 runs to 13 residues. CDR3 DNA: TGCGCCAGCACGAACGGGGGGCCAGATACGCAGTATTTT. It yields the protein CASTNGGPDTQYF.

The rearrangement links TRBV9 to TRBJ1-2; D might be TRBD1 (5 bases). Trimming removed 4 bases at V and 8 bases at J, with 15 bases between. This CDR3 region has 13 residues. Germline values: CDR1 SGDLS, CDR2 YYNGEE. In nucleotides, the CDR3 is TGTGCCAGCAGCTCTGATAGGGACCGCGGCTACACCTTC. Encoded protein: CASSSDRDRGYTF.

The J gene is TRBJ1-3, the V gene TRBV11-2; weak D call: TRBD1 (5 bases). Germline V lookup: CDR1 SGHAT, CDR2 FQNNGV. Trimming cost V 5 bases and J 0 bases, with 11 bases left between them. CDR3 length equals 15 residues. CDR3 sequence reads: CASSPIRGSGNTIYF. DNA of the CDR3: TGTGCCAGCAGCCCAATAAGGGGCTCTGGAAACACCATATATTTT.

This chain uses TRBV28 with TRBJ2-6; D is perhaps TRBD2 (5 bases). Germline V gives CDR1 MDHEN, CDR2 SYDVKM. Trimming shortened V by 6 bases and J by 0 bases, and 9 bases separated the two germline ends. The CDR3 loop spans 15 amino acids. DNA of the CDR3: TGTGCCAGCAGCCCGGGATACTCTGGGGCCAACGTCCTGACTTTC. Protein: CASSPGYSGANVLTF.

The chain is built from TRBV10-2 and TRBJ1-2; TRBD1 matches at 7 bases. After removal of 7 bases from V and 6 bases from J, the junction contained 8 bases not matched to a gene. The CDR3 loop spans 13 amino acids. Per germline, CDR1 WSHSY and CDR2 SAAADI. This CDR3 reads CASNTDRANGYTF. DNA of the CDR3: TGCGCCAGCAATACCGACAGGGCAAATGGCTACACCTTC.

The chain has TRBV7-2 and TRBJ2-1; the D is unclear. CDR3 size: 14 residues. The germline V gene encodes CDR1 SGHTA and CDR2 FQGNSA. Deletions cut 2 bases from V and 4 bases from J, with 9 bases between. In DNA, the CDR3 is TGTGCCAGCAGCTTATTCGGCAGTTACAATGAGCAGTTCTTC. It yields the protein CASSLFGSYNEQFF. The full variable domain, with the rest looked up from reference TRBV7-2 and TRBJ2-1, is GAGVSQSPSNKVTEKGKDVELRCDPISGHTALYWYRQSLGQGLEFLIYFQGNSAPDKSGLPSDRFSAERTGGSVSTLTIQRTQQEDSAVYLCASSLFGSYNEQFFGPGTRLTVL.

This chain links TRBV5-4 with TRBJ1-3, with D hard to call. Germline CDR1 is SGHNT and CDR2 is YYREEE (reference sequence). The CDR3 has 16 amino acids. V was shortened by 2 bases and J by 3 bases, with 15 bases between the two germline ends. CDR3 coding DNA: TGTGCCAGCAGCTTACCCGGGCCCCTCGGTGGAAACACCATATATTTT. Its protein is CASSLPGPLGGNTIYF.

The chain is built from TRBV18 and TRBJ2-3; 10 bases line up with TRBD2. V lost 1 base, J lost 3 bases, and 7 bases stayed unmatched. The CDR3 covers 17 residues. Looked up from germline, CDR1 is KGHSH and CDR2 is LQKENI. In DNA, the CDR3 is TGTGCCAGCTCACCACTCCCAGGGACTAGCGTGACAGATACGCAGTATTTT. Amino acid sequence: CASSPLPGTSVTDTQYF.

V is TRBV9 and J is TRBJ2-1; D call uncertain. The V gene lost 0 bases and the J gene lost 0 bases, with 13 bases spanning the gap. This CDR3 has 17 amino acids. The germline CDR1 and CDR2 sequences are SGDLS and YYNGEE. This CDR3 reads CASSVVGRVSSYNEQFF. CDR3 DNA sequence: TGTGCCAGCAGCGTAGTTGGTCGGGTTAGCTCCTACAATGAGCAGTTCTTC. The full variable domain, rest sourced from reference TRBV9 and TRBJ2-1, is DSGVTQTPKHLITATGQRVTLRCSPRSGDLSVYWYQQSLDQGLQFLIQYYNGEERAKGNILERFSAQQFPDLHSELNLSSLELGDSALYFCASSVVGRVSSYNEQFFGPGTRLTVL.

A note on this clone: Other DNA sequences from this sample encode an identical CDR3 as well. The chain uses TRBV7-3 and TRBJ2-5; D gene unclear. The CDR3 runs to 12 residues. Trimming pared 2 bases from V and 5 bases from J, leaving 6 bases between. The germline V gene encodes CDR1 SGHTA and CDR2 FQGTGA. The CDR3 region is CASSLRGETQYF. CDR3 sequence (DNA): TGTGCCAGCAGCTTACGTGGGGAGACCCAGTACTTC.

The chain links TRBV27 to TRBJ1-5; D not resolved. CDR1 MNHEY and CDR2 SMNVEV come from the germline V gene (reference sequence). The V end was cut by 8 bases, the J end by 2 bases, with 13 bases between. The CDR3 is made up of 14 amino acids. The chain's CDR3 is CASQDIFGNQPQHF. Written as DNA, the CDR3 is TGTGCCAGCCAGGATATCTTTGGCAATCAGCCCCAGCATTTT.

V and J are TRBV2 and TRBJ2-7, with D tentatively TRBD1 (6 bases). Germline values: CDR1 SNHLY, CDR2 FYNNEI. The CDR3 runs 12 residues. V dropped 6 bases and J dropped 2 bases, with 8 bases sitting between them. Here the CDR3 reads CASRPGAYEQYF. The CDR3 DNA sequence: TGTGCCAGCAGGCCAGGGGCCTACGAGCAGTACTTC.

J is TRBJ2-5 and V is TRBV5-4, with 7 bases lining up with TRBD1. Looked up from germline, CDR1 is SGHNT and CDR2 is YYREEE (reference sequence). Trimming removed 5 bases from V and 0 bases from J; junction bases left unmatched: 4. This CDR3 spans 14 amino acids. Written as DNA, the CDR3 is TGTGCCAGCAGTTCGGGACAGTACCAAGAGACCCAGTACTTC. Protein product: CASSSGQYQETQYF.

V is TRBV5-1 and J is TRBJ1-5; TRBD1 is a possible D gene (5 bases). The CDR3 runs to 14 residues. V was trimmed by 0 bases and J by 5 bases, leaving 9 bases between them. The germline gives CDR1 SGHRS, CDR2 YFSETQ. CDR3 in amino acids: CASSLGWGDQPQHF. The CDR3 DNA follows: TGCGCCAGCAGCTTGGGATGGGGGGATCAGCCCCAGCATTTT.

The chain uses TRBV5-5 and TRBJ2-3; D might be TRBD2 (5 bases). Trimming left V 1 base short and J 2 bases short, with 11 bases between. Looked up from germline, CDR1 is SGHKS and CDR2 is YYEKEE (reference sequence). The CDR3 runs to 15 residues. The chain's CDR3 is CASSLRGYNTDTQYF. The DNA for the CDR3 is TGTGCCAGCAGCTTGCGCGGGTACAACACAGATACGCAGTATTTT.

The rearrangement links TRBV7-7 to TRBJ2-1; D is ambiguous. Per germline, CDR1 SSHAT and CDR2 FNYEAQ (reference sequence). CDR3 length: 15 residues. V lost 2 bases, J lost 0 bases, and 8 bases lay in between. This CDR3 is CASSLQVTSYNEQFF. CDR3 nucleotides: TGTGCCAGCAGCTTACAGGTTACCTCCTACAATGAGCAGTTCTTC.

The chain recombines TRBV18 with TRBJ2-7, with D uncertain. The germline CDR1 and CDR2 sequences are KGHSH and LQKENI. This CDR3 is built from 13 residues. V lost 2 bases to trimming and J lost 4 bases, with 9 bases between them. The DNA of the CDR3 is TGTGCCAGCTCACCAAGTATGAGGTACGAGCAGTACTTC. It is translated as CASSPSMRYEQYF.

This clone is a singleton in its sample. The J gene is TRBJ1-5, the V gene TRBV30; D uncertain. CDR1 and CDR2 from the germline V gene are GTSNPN and SVGIG (reference sequence). The CDR3 is 15 amino acids. Trimming left V 8 bases short and J 3 bases short, with 20 bases between. CDR3 residues: CAGELAGYHNQPQHF. CDR3 sequence (DNA): TGTGCCGGGGAATTAGCGGGGTACCACAATCAGCCCCAGCATTTT.

The count of this clone is one. The V and J genes are TRBV28 and TRBJ2-2, with 12 bases aligning to TRBD2. This CDR3 spans 15 amino acids. Germline V gene lookup returns CDR1 MDHEN and CDR2 SYDVKM. V lost 6 bases, J lost 7 bases, and 6 bases stayed unmatched. CDR3 region: CASRLAGGPGGELFF. For the CDR3, the DNA is TGTGCCAGCAGGCTAGCGGGAGGGCCAGGCGGGGAGCTGTTTTTT.

The chain carries TRBV21-1 and TRBJ1-1; the table's TRBD1 call for D was not verified on the DNA. TRBV21-1 is classified as a pseudogene. CDR3 length: 15 residues. In DNA, the CDR3 is TGTGCCAGCAGCAAAGGGACAGTTTGGAGCACTGAAGCTTTCTTT. It translates to CASSKGTVWSTEAFF.

CDR3 loop: CASSAWTSGPGELFF. The CDR3 region has the DNA TGTGCCAGCAGTGCGTGGACTAGTGGTCCCGGGGAGCTGTTTTTT. The rearrangement links TRBV2 to TRBJ2-2, with 7 bases fitting TRBD2. The CDR3 is made up of 15 amino acids. The germline gives CDR1 SNHLY, CDR2 FYNNEI. Germline trimming cut 4 bases from V and 6 bases from J; bases unmatched to any gene: 8.

V gene TRBV4-3 combines with J gene TRBJ1-4, with D unclear. V was trimmed by 1 base and J by 3 bases, leaving 9 bases between them. CDR1 LGHNA and CDR2 YSLEER come from the germline V gene. This CDR3 is 15 amino acids long. DNA for the CDR3: TGCGCCAGCAGCCAAGTTGAAGGATCTAATGAAAAACTGTTTTTT. This encodes CASSQVEGSNEKLFF.